One and the same sample provided the 13 T cell receptor beta chains below, sequenced in a study of blood T cell repertoires in COVID-19. Measured with immunoSEQ multiplex PCR; TCRdb has only the in-frame clones, and not every one. The sample contains some 100,000 clones, roughly nine tenths of which appear only once. Sequenced sample: peripheral blood. These receptors were collected from a man in his sixties with acute or convalescent COVID-19.

This chain links TRBV18 with TRBJ2-1; the match to TRBD1 covers 7 bases. The length of the CDR3 is 15 residues. CDR1 and CDR2 (germline): KGHSH, LQKENI. Unmatched junction bases numbered 5, after V lost 0 bases and J lost 6 bases. The CDR3 reads CASSPPKDRVNEQFF. The DNA for the CDR3 is TGTGCCAGCTCACCACCAAAAGACAGGGTCAATGAGCAGTTCTTC. The variable domain in full, completed from reference TRBV18 and TRBJ2-1, reads NAGVMQNPRHLVRRRGQEARLRCSPMKGHSHVYWYRQLPEEGLKFMVYLQKENIIDESGMPKERFSAEFPKEGPSILRIQQVVRGDSAAYFCASSPPKDRVNEQFFGPGTRLTVL.

V usage is TRBV6-1 and J usage is TRBJ1-5; TRBD1 aligns across 8 bases. The CDR3 length is 20 residues. Losses at the gene ends were 0 bases for V and 0 bases for J; bases not matched to a gene: 13. Germline-derived CDR1 and CDR2 are MNHNS and SASEGT. The CDR3 protein is CASSEAGPGTGGNSNQPQHF. The CDR3 nucleotides are TGTGCCAGCAGTGAAGCGGGCCCCGGGACAGGTGGTAATAGCAATCAGCCCCAGCATTTT.

The V gene is TRBV9, the J gene TRBJ1-3; 8 nucleotides line up with TRBD1. J was trimmed by 3 bases and V by 1 base; bases with no gene match: 6. The germline gives CDR1 SGDLS, CDR2 YYNGEE. This CDR3 is built from 16 residues. In nucleotides, the CDR3 is TGTGCCAGCAGCGTATCAGGACAGGGAGTTGGAAACACCATATATTTT. This encodes CASSVSGQGVGNTIYF.

This clone turned up a few times. The V and J genes are TRBV25-1 and TRBJ1-2; tentatively, D is TRBD1 (6 bases). The V gene's germline CDR1 is MGHDK and CDR2 SYGVNS. The CDR3 extends over 16 amino acids. The ends were cut back, 2 bases at V and 4 bases at J, with 17 bases in the middle. The CDR3 reads CASSEDRGGHIYGYTF. The DNA of the CDR3 is TGTGCCAGCAGTGAAGATCGAGGGGGACACATCTATGGCTACACCTTC.

This clone appeared once. The chain joins TRBV7-9 to TRBJ1-1; D gene ambiguous. The germline gives CDR1 SEHNR, CDR2 FQNEAQ (reference sequence). The CDR3 has 12 amino acids. V was shortened by 8 bases and J by 5 bases, with 12 bases between the two germline ends. The CDR3 loop is CASRVGRTEAFF. The CDR3 DNA sequence: TGTGCCAGCCGCGTGGGGAGGACTGAAGCTTTCTTT.

V and J are TRBV9 and TRBJ1-4; 8 nucleotides match TRBD1. Trimming cost V 3 bases and J 8 bases; bases outside gene matches: 9. Germline values: CDR1 SGDLS, CDR2 YYNGEE. CDR3 size: 15 residues. The DNA of the CDR3 is TGTGCCAGCAGCGCGGGACAGGACCCCGGGGAAAAACTGTTTTTT. Its translation is CASSAGQDPGEKLFF.

The CDR3 nucleotides are TGTGCCAGCAGTTATTGGCTAGCGGGAACGATCGACGAGCAGTACTTC. Protein: CASSYWLAGTIDEQYF. This chain joins TRBV6-6 and TRBJ2-7; 9 bases align to TRBD2. The CDR3 runs to 16 residues. V was clipped by 3 bases and J by 5 bases; unmatched bases: 11. Germline V gene lookup returns CDR1 MNHNY and CDR2 SVGAGI (reference sequence).

This chain connects TRBV9 to TRBJ2-1; 14 positions match TRBD2. Germline assignment: CDR1 SGDLS and CDR2 YYNGEE. The V segment lost 3 bases and the J segment 15 bases; nucleotides outside the gene matches: 11. The length of the CDR3 is 15 residues. CDR3 sequence: CASSALGLAGEGPFF. The CDR3 nucleotides read TGTGCCAGCAGCGCTTTGGGACTAGCGGGAGAGGGACCGTTCTTC. The full variable domain, rest sourced from reference TRBV9 and TRBJ2-1, is DSGVTQTPKHLITATGQRVTLRCSPRSGDLSVYWYQQSLDQGLQFLIQYYNGEERAKGNILERFSAQQFPDLHSELNLSSLELGDSALYFCASSALGLAGEGPFFGPGTRLTVL.

The J gene is TRBJ1-5, the V gene TRBV19; 11 bases agree with TRBD1. The CDR3 consists of 20 residues. Germline CDR1 LNHDA, CDR2 SQIVND (reference sequence). The V and J ends lost 0 bases and 1 base, in that order; junction bases with no gene match: 11. CDR3 amino acids: CASSIDPWTGGWQSNQPQHF. In DNA, the CDR3 is TGTGCCAGTAGTATAGATCCATGGACAGGGGGCTGGCAGAGCAATCAGCCCCAGCATTTT. Drawing the rest from reference TRBV19 and TRBJ1-5, the complete variable domain is DGGITQSPKYLFRKEGQNVTLSCEQNLNHDAMYWYRQDPGQGLRLIYYSQIVNDFQKGDIAEGYSVSREKKESFPLTVTSAQKNPTAFYLCASSIDPWTGGWQSNQPQHFGDGTRLSIL.

The rearrangement joins TRBV4-2 to TRBJ1-3, with D perhaps matching TRBD1 (5 bases). CDR1 is LGHNA, CDR2 YNFKEQ, per germline. The V and J ends lost 0 bases and 0 bases respectively, with 12 bases between them. The CDR3 runs to 17 residues. In nucleotides, the CDR3 is TGTGCCAGCAGCCAAGAGGGGGGAGGAAACTCTGGAAACACCATATATTTT. Translation: CASSQEGGGNSGNTIYF.

This chain links TRBV5-1 with TRBJ1-4; D unresolved. This CDR3 comprises 15 residues. Looked up from germline, CDR1 is SGHRS and CDR2 is YFSETQ. V lost 5 bases and J 5 bases, leaving 16 bases between the germline ends. The CDR3 nucleotides read TGCGCCAGCAGTTTTCTGGGCCAGCCGAATGAAAAACTGTTTTTT. This translates into CASSFLGQPNEKLFF.

The V and J genes are TRBV5-1 and TRBJ1-2, with 9 bases identical to TRBD1. Germline CDR1 SGHRS, CDR2 YFSETQ. The CDR3 consists of 16 residues. V gave up 0 bases and J gave up 6 bases; unmatched junction bases: 9. DNA of the CDR3: TGCGCCAGCAGCTTGGCGGCTGGGACAGGGTGGAATGGCTACACCTTC. Translation gives CASSLAAGTGWNGYTF.

The chain combines TRBV5-1 with TRBJ2-3, with 13 nucleotides matching TRBD2. The CDR3 runs to 16 residues. Losses at the gene ends were 3 bases for V and 2 bases for J; bases not matched to a gene: 3. Germline values: CDR1 SGHRS, CDR2 YFSETQ. CDR3 in DNA: TGCGCCAGCAGCTCCGGGACTAGCGGGGTCACAGATACGCAGTATTTT. It specifies CASSSGTSGVTDTQYF.